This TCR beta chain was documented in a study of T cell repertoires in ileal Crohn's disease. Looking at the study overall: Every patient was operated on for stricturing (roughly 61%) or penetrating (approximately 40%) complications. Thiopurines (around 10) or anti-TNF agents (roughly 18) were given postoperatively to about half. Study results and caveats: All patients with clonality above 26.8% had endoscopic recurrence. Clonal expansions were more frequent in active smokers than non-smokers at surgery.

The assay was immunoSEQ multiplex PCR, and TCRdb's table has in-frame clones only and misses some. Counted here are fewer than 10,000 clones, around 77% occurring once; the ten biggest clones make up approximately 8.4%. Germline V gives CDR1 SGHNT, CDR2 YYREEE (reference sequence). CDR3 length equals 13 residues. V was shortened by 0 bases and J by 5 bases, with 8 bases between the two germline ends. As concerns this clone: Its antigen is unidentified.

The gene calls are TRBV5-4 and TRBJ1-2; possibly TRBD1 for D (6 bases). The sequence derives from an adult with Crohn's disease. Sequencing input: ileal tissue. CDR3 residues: CASSLVTGYGYTF. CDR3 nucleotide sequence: TGTGCCAGCAGCTTGGTTACAGGGTATGGCTACACCTTC.